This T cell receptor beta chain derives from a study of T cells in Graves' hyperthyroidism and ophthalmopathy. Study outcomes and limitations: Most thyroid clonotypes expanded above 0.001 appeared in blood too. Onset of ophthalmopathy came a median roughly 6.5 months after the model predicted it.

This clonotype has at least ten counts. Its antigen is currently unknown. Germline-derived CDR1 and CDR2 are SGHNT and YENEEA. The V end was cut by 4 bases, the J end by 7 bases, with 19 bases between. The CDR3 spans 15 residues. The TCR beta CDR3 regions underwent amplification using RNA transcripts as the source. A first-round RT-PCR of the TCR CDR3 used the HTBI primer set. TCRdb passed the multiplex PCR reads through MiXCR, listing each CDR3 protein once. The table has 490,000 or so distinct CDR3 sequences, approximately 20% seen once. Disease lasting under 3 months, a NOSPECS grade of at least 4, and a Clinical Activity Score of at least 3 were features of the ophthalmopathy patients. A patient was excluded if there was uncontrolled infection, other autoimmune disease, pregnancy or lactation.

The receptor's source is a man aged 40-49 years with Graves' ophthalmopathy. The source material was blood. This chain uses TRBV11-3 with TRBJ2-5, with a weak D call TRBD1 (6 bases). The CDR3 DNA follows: TGTGCCAGCAGCTCCCATCTACAGGGCGTGGGGACCCAGTACTTC. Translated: CASSSHLQGVGTQYF.